A single T cell receptor beta chain is shown here with its context. Its antigen is still unknown. This specimen comes from a study of cytomegalovirus exposure and HLA in healthy donors. Study information: Drawn from HLA-typed donors, 83 million or so unique TCRs were held in an early data release.

Study-wide results and limits: Follow-up analysis found HLA locus-dependent TCR association rates, highest for DRB1 and lowest for HLA-C.

Each donor's status was that of a healthy bone marrow donor. 60 Vbeta and 13 Jbeta primers were used in PCR. Profiling relied on immunoSEQ multiplex PCR, and the TCRdb table lists in-frame clones only, not all of them. The repertoire holds about 160,000 clones, with 70% as singletons. Trimming cost V 6 bases and J 4 bases; bases outside gene matches: 7. Germline V CDR1 and CDR2: SNHLY, FYNNEI. The CDR3 covers 14 residues. Sequencing was done on a sample of PBMCs. The clonotype comes from a man between 18 and 29 years old in good health and CMV-seropositive. This chain links TRBV2 with TRBJ2-3; 7 nucleotides agree with TRBD2. The CDR3 spells CASSGGAGADTQYF. Here the CDR3 DNA reads TGTGCCAGCAGCGGTGGGGCGGGAGCAGATACGCAGTATTTT.